The following is a T cell receptor (beta chain) sequence with its context. In the study's own analysis: Reference gene primer amplification gave estimated nucleated cell counts. Repertoires were generated with immunoSEQ multiplex PCR, while TCRdb's copy carries only in-frame clones and drops some. V and J calls and clone size come straight from that table; D and trimming were deduced from the DNA. Among fewer than 200,000 clones, around 80% were seen once, and the ten largest hold roughly 4%. This sample was included in a study of blood T cell repertoires in COVID-19. There are 16 residues in the CDR3. Germline CDR1 and CDR2: MNHEY and SMNVEV (reference sequence). V lost 6 bases to trimming and J lost 2 bases, with 17 bases between them.

The chain carries TRBV27 and TRBJ1-5, with D tentatively TRBD1 (5 bases). This sequence originates from a woman in her forties or fifties in a cohort exposed to, infected with or recovered from COVID-19 (not recorded which). Sequencing was done on a sample of PBMCs or T cells enriched from blood (not recorded which). The CDR3 sequence is CASRGVGGRGNQPQHF. The CDR3 bases are TGTGCCAGCAGGGGGGTCGGGGGTAGAGGCAATCAGCCCCAGCATTTT.